This T cell receptor (beta chain) was captured in a study of blood T cell repertoires in COVID-19. Libraries were prepared by immunoSEQ multiplex PCR; TCRdb keeps only in-frame clonotypes and omits some of them. The sample has roughly 250,000 clones; 87% are singletons. In this sample, this clone turned up a few times. Sequencing was performed on PBMCs or T cells enriched from blood (not recorded which). The clonotype was recovered from a woman in her 30s with acute COVID-19.

CDR3 coding DNA: TGTGCCAGCAGCCCCCCGACAGGGTCCTATGGCTACACCTTC. It encodes CASSPPTGSYGYTF. The rearrangement uses TRBV5-4 and TRBJ1-2; 7 bases match TRBD1. V was clipped by 4 bases and J by 4 bases; unmatched bases: 7. CDR1 and CDR2 (germline): SGHNT, YYREEE (reference sequence). This CDR3 has 14 residues.